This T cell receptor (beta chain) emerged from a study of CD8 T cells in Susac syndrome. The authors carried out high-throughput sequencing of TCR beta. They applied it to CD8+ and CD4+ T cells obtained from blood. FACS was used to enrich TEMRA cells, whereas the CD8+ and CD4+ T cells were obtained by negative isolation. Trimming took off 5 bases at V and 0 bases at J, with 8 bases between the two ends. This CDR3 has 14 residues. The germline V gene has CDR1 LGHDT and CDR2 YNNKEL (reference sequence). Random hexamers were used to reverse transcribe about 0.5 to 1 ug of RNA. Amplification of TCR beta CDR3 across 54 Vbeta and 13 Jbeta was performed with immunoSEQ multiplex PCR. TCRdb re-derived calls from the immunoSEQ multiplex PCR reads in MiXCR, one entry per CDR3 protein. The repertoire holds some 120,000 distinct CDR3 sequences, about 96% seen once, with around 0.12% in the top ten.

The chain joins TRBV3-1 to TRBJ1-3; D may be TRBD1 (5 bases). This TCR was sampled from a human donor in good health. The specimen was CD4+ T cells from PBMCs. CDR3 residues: CASSSDSSGNTIYF. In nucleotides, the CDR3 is TGTGCCAGCAGCTCTGACAGCTCTGGAAACACCATATATTTT.